This T cell receptor (beta chain) was identified in a study of T cells in Graves' hyperthyroidism and ophthalmopathy. Lactation, pregnancy, other autoimmune disease or uncontrolled infection led to exclusion of patients. Extraction of PBMCs used 8 to 10 ml of fresh peripheral blood. Trimming cost V 4 bases and J 1 base, with 10 bases left between them. The germline V gene encodes CDR1 SQVTM and CDR2 ANQGSEA. This CDR3 comprises 13 residues. What was amplified from RNA transcripts were TCR beta CDR3 regions. RT-PCR in the first round (using the HTBI primer set) targeted the TCR CDR3. MiXCR was run by TCRdb on the multiplex PCR reads, yielding one entry per CDR3 protein. The data show approximately 400,000 distinct CDR3 sequences, with less than 20% seen just once and around 7.3% held by the top ten.

The rearrangement uses TRBV29-1 and TRBJ2-5; D gene uncertain. The sequencing input was blood. This sequence was found in a woman younger than 30 with Graves' hyperthyroidism. In nucleotides, the CDR3 is TGCAGCGTTGGCAGCGAGACCCAAGAGACCCAGTACTTC. It codes for CSVGSETQETQYF.